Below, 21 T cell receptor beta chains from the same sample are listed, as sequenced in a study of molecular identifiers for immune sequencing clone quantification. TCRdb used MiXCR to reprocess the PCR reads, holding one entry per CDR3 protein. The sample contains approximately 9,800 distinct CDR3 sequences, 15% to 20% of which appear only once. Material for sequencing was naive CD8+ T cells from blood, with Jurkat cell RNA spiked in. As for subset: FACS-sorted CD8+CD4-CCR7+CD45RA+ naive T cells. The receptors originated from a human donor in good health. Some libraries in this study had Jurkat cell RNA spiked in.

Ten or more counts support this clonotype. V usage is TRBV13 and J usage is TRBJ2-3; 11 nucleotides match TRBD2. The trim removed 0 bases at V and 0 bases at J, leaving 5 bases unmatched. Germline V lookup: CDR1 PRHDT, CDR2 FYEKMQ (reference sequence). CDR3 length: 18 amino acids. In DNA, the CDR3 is TGTGCCAGCAGCTTAGGACTAGCGGGAGATTCGAGCACAGATACGCAGTATTTT. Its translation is CASSLGLAGDSSTDTQYF.

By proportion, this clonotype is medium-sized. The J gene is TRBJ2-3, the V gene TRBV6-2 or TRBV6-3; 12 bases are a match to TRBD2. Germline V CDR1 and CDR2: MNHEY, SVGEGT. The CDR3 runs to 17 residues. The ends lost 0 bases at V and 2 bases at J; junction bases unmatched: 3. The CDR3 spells CASSYSGLAGFTDTQYF. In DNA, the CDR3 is TGTGCCAGCAGTTACTCCGGACTAGCGGGATTCACAGATACGCAGTATTTT.

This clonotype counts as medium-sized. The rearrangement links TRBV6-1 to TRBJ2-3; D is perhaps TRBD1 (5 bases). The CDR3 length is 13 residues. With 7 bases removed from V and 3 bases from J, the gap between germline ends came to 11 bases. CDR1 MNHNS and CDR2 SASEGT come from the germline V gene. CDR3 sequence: CASKGDGTDTQYF. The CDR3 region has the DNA TGTGCCAGCAAAGGGGATGGGACAGATACGCAGTATTTT.

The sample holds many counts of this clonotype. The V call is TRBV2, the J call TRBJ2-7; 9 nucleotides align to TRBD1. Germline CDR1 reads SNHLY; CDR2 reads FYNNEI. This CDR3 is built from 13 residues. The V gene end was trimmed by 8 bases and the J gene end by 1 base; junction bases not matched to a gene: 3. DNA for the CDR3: TGTGCCAGCGGGGGGACAGGGTCCTACGAGCAGTACTTC. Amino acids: CASGGTGSYEQYF.

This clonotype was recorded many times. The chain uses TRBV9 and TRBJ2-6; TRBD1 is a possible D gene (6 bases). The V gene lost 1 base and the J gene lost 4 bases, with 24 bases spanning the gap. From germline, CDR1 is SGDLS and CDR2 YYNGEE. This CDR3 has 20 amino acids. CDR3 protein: CASSVYTPRDNTGGANVLTF. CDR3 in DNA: TGTGCCAGCAGCGTATACACCCCCCGGGACAACACTGGCGGGGCCAACGTCCTGACTTTC.

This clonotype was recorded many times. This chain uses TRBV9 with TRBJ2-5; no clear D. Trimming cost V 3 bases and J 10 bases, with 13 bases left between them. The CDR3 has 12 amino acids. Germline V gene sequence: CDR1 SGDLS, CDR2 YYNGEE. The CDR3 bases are TGTGCCAGCAGCGCCCTTTTAAAGGACCAGTACTTC. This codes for CASSALLKDQYF.

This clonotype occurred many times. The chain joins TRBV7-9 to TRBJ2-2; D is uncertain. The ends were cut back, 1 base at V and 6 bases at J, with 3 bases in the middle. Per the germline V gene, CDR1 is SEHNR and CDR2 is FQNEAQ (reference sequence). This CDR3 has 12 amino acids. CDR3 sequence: CASSLGSGELFF. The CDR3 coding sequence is TGTGCCAGCAGCTTAGGGTCCGGGGAGCTGTTTTTT. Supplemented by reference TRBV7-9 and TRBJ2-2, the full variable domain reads DTGVSQNPRHKITKRGQNVTFRCDPISEHNRLYWYRQTLGQGPEFLTYFQNEAQLEKSRLLSDRFSAERPKGSFSTLEIQRTEQGDSAMYLCASSLGSGELFFGEGSRLTVL.

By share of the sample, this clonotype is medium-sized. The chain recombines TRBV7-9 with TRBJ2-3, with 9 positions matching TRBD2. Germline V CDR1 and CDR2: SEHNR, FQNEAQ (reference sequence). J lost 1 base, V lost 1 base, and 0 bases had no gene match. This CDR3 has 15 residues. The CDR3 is CASSLGTSGTDTQYF. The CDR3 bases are TGTGCCAGCAGCTTAGGGACTAGCGGCACAGATACGCAGTATTTT.

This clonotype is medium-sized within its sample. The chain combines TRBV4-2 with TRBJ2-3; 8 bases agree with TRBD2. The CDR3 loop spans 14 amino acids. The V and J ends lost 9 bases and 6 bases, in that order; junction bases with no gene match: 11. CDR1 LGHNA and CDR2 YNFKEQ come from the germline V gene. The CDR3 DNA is TGTGCCAGAGCGGGAGTTGGGGGTGGGGATACGCAGTATTTT. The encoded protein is CARAGVGGGDTQYF.

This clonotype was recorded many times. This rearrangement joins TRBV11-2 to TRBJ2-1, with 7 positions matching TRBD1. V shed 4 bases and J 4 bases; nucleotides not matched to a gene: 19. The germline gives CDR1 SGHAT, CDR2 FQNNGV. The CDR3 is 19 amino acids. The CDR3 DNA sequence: TGTGCCAGCAGCTCCCCGTACCATTCCGGGACAGAGACTTACAATGAGCAGTTCTTC. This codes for CASSSPYHSGTETYNEQFF.

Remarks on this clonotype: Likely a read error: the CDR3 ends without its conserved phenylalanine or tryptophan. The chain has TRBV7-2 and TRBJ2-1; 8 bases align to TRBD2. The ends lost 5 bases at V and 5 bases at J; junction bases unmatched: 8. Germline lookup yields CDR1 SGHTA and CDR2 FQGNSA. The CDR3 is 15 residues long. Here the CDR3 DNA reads TGTGCCAGCAGCCCAAGCGGGGGATCCCACAATGAGCAGTTCCTC. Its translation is CASSPSGGSHNEQFL.

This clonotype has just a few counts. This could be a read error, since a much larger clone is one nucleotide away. The CDR3 reads CASSEAGQRSTEAFF. CDR3 nucleotide sequence: TGTGCCAGCAGTGAAGCGGGACAGAGGAGCACTGAAGCTTTCTTT. The V and J genes are TRBV6-1 and TRBJ1-1; 7 bases line up with TRBD1. J lost 4 bases, V lost 0 bases, and 5 bases had no gene match. Per germline, CDR1 MNHNS and CDR2 SASEGT. The CDR3 spans 15 residues.

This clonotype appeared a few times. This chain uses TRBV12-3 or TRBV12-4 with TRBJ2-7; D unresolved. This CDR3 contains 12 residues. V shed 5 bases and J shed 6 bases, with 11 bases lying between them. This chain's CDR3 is CASSLNLGEQYF. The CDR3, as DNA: TGTGCCAGCAGTCTAAACCTGGGCGAGCAGTACTTC.

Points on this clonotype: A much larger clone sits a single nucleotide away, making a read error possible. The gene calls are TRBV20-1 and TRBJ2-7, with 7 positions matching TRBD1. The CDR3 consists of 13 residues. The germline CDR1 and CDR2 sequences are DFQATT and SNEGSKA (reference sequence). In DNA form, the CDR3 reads TGCAGTGCTACCGGGACAGACTCCCACGAGCAGTACTTC. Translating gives CSATGTDSHEQYF.

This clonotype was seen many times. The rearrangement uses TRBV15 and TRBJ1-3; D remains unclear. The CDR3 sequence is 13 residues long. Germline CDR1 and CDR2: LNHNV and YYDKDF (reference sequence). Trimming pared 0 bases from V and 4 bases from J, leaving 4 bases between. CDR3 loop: CATSREEGNTIYF. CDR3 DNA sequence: TGTGCCACCAGCAGAGAAGAGGGAAACACCATATATTTT.

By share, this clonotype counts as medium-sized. The CDR3 bases are TGTGCCAGCAGCCAAGTGGTATCTGTCAATTTAGAGGGATACGAGCAGTACTTC. Amino acids: CASSQVVSVNLEGYEQYF. The chain carries TRBV3-1 and TRBJ2-7, with a possible D match to TRBD2 (5 bases). The CDR3 covers 18 residues. V was shortened by 1 base and J by 4 bases, with 23 bases between the two germline ends. Germline V gene lookup returns CDR1 LGHDT and CDR2 YNNKEL (reference sequence).

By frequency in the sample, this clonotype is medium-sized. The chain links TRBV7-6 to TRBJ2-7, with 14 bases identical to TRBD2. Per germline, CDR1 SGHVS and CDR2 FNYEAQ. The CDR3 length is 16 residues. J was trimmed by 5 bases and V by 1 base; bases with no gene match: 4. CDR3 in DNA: TGTGCCAGCAGCTTAGGGACTAGCGGGAGGTCCGACGAGCAGTACTTC. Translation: CASSLGTSGRSDEQYF.

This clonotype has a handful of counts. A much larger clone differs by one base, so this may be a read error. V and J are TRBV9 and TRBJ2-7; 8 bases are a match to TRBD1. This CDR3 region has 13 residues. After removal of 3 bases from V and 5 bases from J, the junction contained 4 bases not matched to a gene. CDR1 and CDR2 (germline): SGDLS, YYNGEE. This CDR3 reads CASSGSGGDEQYF. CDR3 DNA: TGTGCCAGCAGCGGATCAGGGGGCGACGAGCAGTACTTC.

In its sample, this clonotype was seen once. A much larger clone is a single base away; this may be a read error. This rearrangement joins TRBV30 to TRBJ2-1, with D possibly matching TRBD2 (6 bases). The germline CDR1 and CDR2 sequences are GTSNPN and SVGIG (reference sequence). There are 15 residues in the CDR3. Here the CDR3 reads CARSGWLANYNEQLF. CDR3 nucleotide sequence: TGTGCCCGGAGCGGGTGGCTCGCGAATTACAATGAGCAGCTCTTC.

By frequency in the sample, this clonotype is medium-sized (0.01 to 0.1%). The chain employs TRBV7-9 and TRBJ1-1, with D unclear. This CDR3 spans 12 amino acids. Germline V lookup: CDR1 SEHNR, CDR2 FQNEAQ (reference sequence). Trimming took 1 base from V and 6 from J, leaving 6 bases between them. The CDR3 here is CASSLVRPEAFF. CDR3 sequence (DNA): TGTGCCAGCAGCTTAGTTCGGCCTGAAGCTTTCTTT. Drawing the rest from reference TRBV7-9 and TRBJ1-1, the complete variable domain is DTGVSQNPRHKITKRGQNVTFRCDPISEHNRLYWYRQTLGQGPEFLTYFQNEAQLEKSRLLSDRFSAERPKGSFSTLEIQRTEQGDSAMYLCASSLVRPEAFFGQGTRLTVV.

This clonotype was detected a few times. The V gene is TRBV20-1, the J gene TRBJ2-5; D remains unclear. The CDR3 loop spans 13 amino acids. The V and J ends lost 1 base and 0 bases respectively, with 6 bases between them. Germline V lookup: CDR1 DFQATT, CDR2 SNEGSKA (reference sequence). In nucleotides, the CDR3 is TGCAGTGCTAGAGCGTCATACCAAGAGACCCAGTACTTC. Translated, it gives CSARASYQETQYF.